This T cell receptor beta chain was captured by sequencing in a study of cytomegalovirus exposure and HLA in healthy donors. PCR amplification relied on 60 Vbeta primers (plus 13 Jbeta primers). Using immunoSEQ multiplex PCR, the repertoire was profiled, and TCRdb retains in-frame clones only, with some absent. The sample has 200,000 to 250,000 clones; 75% to 85% are singletons. The donors (healthy individuals) were bone marrow donors. The receptor was derived from a girl between 10 and 17 years old in good health and CMV-seronegative. Specimen: PBMCs.

The DNA of the CDR3 is TGTGCCAGCAGCCATACAGGGCGGGGGGGAAACACCATATATTTT. It codes for CASSHTGRGGNTIYF. The chain uses TRBV5-4 and TRBJ1-3; TRBD1 might be the D (6 bases). V lost 4 bases to trimming and J lost 4 bases, with 15 bases between them. CDR3 size: 15 residues. Germline lookup yields CDR1 SGHNT and CDR2 YYREEE (reference sequence).